These 20 T cell receptor beta chains came from one sample sequenced in a study of cytomegalovirus exposure and HLA in healthy donors. Profiled with immunoSEQ multiplex PCR; TCRdb holds only in-frame clones, not every one. The data hold 200,000 to 250,000 clones, with approximately 80% observed a single time. The sequenced material came from PBMCs. The receptors here all came from a woman in her 30s in good health and CMV-seropositive.

The chain uses TRBV27 and TRBJ2-7; D is ambiguous. V gave up 4 bases and J gave up 0 bases, with 4 bases separating them. The CDR3 contains 12 residues. Germline CDR1 is MNHEY and CDR2 is SMNVEV (reference sequence). The CDR3 region has the DNA TGTGCCAGCAGTTCTGCCTCCTACGAGCAGTACTTC. Its protein product is CASSSASYEQYF.

This rearrangement joins TRBV11-1 to TRBJ2-1; unclear D gene. CDR1 and CDR2 from the germline V gene are SGHAT and FQDESV (reference sequence). The V gene lost 1 base and the J gene lost 10 bases, with 14 bases spanning the gap. CDR3 length: 14 amino acids. CDR3 nucleotides: TGTGCCAGCAGCTTAGAAGTGGGTCCGCGCGAGCAGTTCTTC. Translated, it gives CASSLEVGPREQFF.

This clone was seen repeatedly, ten times or more. The V call is TRBV4-1, the J call TRBJ1-3; TRBD1 matches 8 bases. The CDR3 runs 17 residues. Germline V lookup: CDR1 MGHRA, CDR2 YSYEKL. Trimming took 5 bases from V and 2 from J; bases not matched to a gene: 11. The CDR3 coding sequence is TGCGCCAGCAGCAACCCGTCGGGGACAGGCACTGGAAACACCATATATTTT. Protein sequence: CASSNPSGTGTGNTIYF.

This clone was seen once. The chain carries TRBV2 and TRBJ2-1, with 11 positions matching TRBD2. The ends lost 5 bases at V and 1 base at J; junction bases unmatched: 1. The germline gives CDR1 SNHLY, CDR2 FYNNEI. The CDR3 spans 15 residues. CDR3 in DNA: TGTGCCAGCAGTTTAGCGGGAGGGTCCTACAATGAGCAGTTCTTC. Amino acids: CASSLAGGSYNEQFF.

The genes are TRBV28 and TRBJ2-1, with D hard to call. CDR1 MDHEN and CDR2 SYDVKM come from the germline V gene. The CDR3 length is 12 residues. V lost 4 bases to trimming and J lost 11 bases, with 12 bases between them. The CDR3 nucleotides are TGTGCCAGCAGTTCCTGGAACAGAAAGCAGTTCTTC. Encoded protein: CASSSWNRKQFF. The full variable domain, rest sourced from reference TRBV28 and TRBJ2-1, is DVKVTQSSRYLVKRTGEKVFLECVQDMDHENMFWYRQDPGLGLRLIYFSYDVKMKEKGDIPEGYSVSREKKERFSLILESASTNQTSMYLCASSSWNRKQFFGPGTRLTVL.

The gene calls are TRBV5-1 and TRBJ2-7, with 8 positions matching TRBD1. J was trimmed by 2 bases and V by 1 base; bases with no gene match: 5. The CDR3 is made up of 15 amino acids. Germline V gene lookup returns CDR1 SGHRS and CDR2 YFSETQ. The CDR3 region has the DNA TGCGCCAGCAGCTTGTGGGACAGGCTCACCTACGAGCAGTACTTC. This encodes CASSLWDRLTYEQYF.

The chain recombines TRBV2 with TRBJ1-5; possible D gene TRBD1, 6 bases. The CDR3 runs to 13 residues. The germline V gene has CDR1 SNHLY and CDR2 FYNNEI. The V gene lost 6 bases and the J gene lost 5 bases, with 11 bases spanning the gap. For the CDR3, the DNA is TGTGCCAGCAGGGGGACACACGATCAGCCCCAGCATTTT. Protein: CASRGTHDQPQHF. The entire variable domain, with the rest obtained from reference TRBV2 and TRBJ1-5, is as follows: EPEVTQTPSHQVTQMGQEVILRCVPISNHLYFYWYRQILGQKVEFLVSFYNNEISEKSEIFDDQFSVERPDGSNFTLKIRSTKLEDSAMYFCASRGTHDQPQHFGDGTRLSIL.

V gene TRBV7-3 combines with J gene TRBJ2-6; 10 bases line up with TRBD1. Germline lookup yields CDR1 SGHTA and CDR2 FQGTGA. The CDR3 length is 18 residues. J lost 0 bases, V lost 2 bases, and 4 bases had no gene match. The CDR3 sequence: CASSLWGQGRSGANVLTF. Here the CDR3 DNA reads TGTGCCAGCAGCTTATGGGGACAGGGGCGCTCTGGGGCCAACGTCCTGACTTTC.

V gene TRBV6-1 combines with J gene TRBJ1-2; a weak D match, TRBD1 (6 bases). From germline, CDR1 is MNHNS and CDR2 SASEGT. This CDR3 spans 15 amino acids. Trimming stripped 1 base from V and 6 bases from J, with 15 bases between. As DNA, the CDR3 is TGTGCCAGCAGTGAAGGTACAGGGTCGGTGGATGGCTACACCTTC. It specifies CASSEGTGSVDGYTF.

This chain joins TRBV30 and TRBJ2-4; possibly TRBD1 for D (5 bases). Germline loops: CDR1 GTSNPN, CDR2 SVGIG (reference sequence). This CDR3 comprises 14 residues. Between the trimmed V and J ends, which lost 0 bases and 8 bases, there was a span of 14 bases. The CDR3 protein is CAWSVEASRDIQYF. CDR3 coding DNA: TGTGCCTGGAGTGTAGAGGCCAGCAGGGACATTCAGTACTTC.

This chain connects TRBV4-1 to TRBJ1-1; a weak D match, TRBD1 (6 bases). This CDR3 has 16 residues. V was cut by 1 base and J by 4 bases, with 16 bases left in between. Germline values: CDR1 MGHRA, CDR2 YSYEKL. This CDR3 reads CASSQGASLGATEAFF. The DNA of the CDR3 is TGCGCCAGCAGCCAAGGTGCAAGTTTGGGGGCCACTGAAGCTTTCTTT.

The chain carries TRBV7-9 and TRBJ2-7, with TRBD2 identical over 10 bases. V shed 10 bases and J 4 bases; nucleotides not matched to a gene: 10. Germline V lookup: CDR1 SEHNR, CDR2 FQNEAQ (reference sequence). The CDR3 is 14 amino acids. CDR3 nucleotides: TGTGCCACCCAAGCGGGAGGGTCCCCATACGAGCAGTACTTC. Its translation is CATQAGGSPYEQYF.

This clone appeared a single time. The V call is TRBV27, the J call TRBJ1-5, with D hard to call. This CDR3 comprises 12 residues. CDR1 and CDR2 from the germline V gene are MNHEY and SMNVEV (reference sequence). Trimming removed 3 bases at V and 0 bases at J, with 0 bases between. The CDR3 here is CASSFSNQPQHF. In DNA form, the CDR3 reads TGTGCCAGCAGTTTTAGCAATCAGCCCCAGCATTTT.

V usage is TRBV27 and J usage is TRBJ2-2, with a possible D match to TRBD2 (6 bases). The CDR3 has 14 amino acids. Germline CDR1 MNHEY, CDR2 SMNVEV (reference sequence). Trimming cost V 6 bases and J 4 bases, with 12 bases left between them. CDR3: CASSGTYSTGELFF. The CDR3 DNA reads as TGTGCCAGCAGCGGGACTTACAGCACCGGGGAGCTGTTTTTT.

The gene calls are TRBV27 and TRBJ2-1, with TRBD2 as a possible D gene (5 bases). This CDR3 comprises 15 residues. Per germline, CDR1 MNHEY and CDR2 SMNVEV (reference sequence). V was cut by 3 bases and J by 0 bases, with 9 bases left in between. The CDR3 coding sequence is TGTGCCAGCAGTTTGCTAGGGAGCTCCTACAATGAGCAGTTCTTC. Its protein is CASSLLGSSYNEQFF.

This chain links TRBV5-1 with TRBJ2-7; 9 positions agree with TRBD2. V trimming: 3 bases; J trimming: 6 bases; junction bases outside the gene matches: 7. In germline, CDR1 is SGHRS, CDR2 YFSETQ. This CDR3 region has 14 residues. The CDR3 here is CASSSLAGVSEQYF. The CDR3 DNA reads TGCGCCAGCAGCTCACTAGCGGGTGTTAGCGAGCAGTACTTC.

The chain uses TRBV30 and TRBJ2-7; 7 bases fit TRBD1. The J segment lost 0 bases and the V segment lost 0 bases, leaving 14 bases of the junction unmatched. This CDR3 has 18 residues. Germline assignment: CDR1 GTSNPN and CDR2 SVGIG (reference sequence). For the CDR3, the DNA is TGTGCCTGGAGTGTACCAAGGGGGCTAGGCAGCGACTCCTACGAGCAGTACTTC. Translation gives CAWSVPRGLGSDSYEQYF.

The rearrangement uses TRBV4-1 and TRBJ2-3; TRBD2 matches 12 bases. Germline V gene data show CDR1 as MGHRA and CDR2 as YSYEKL. The V gene end was trimmed by 3 bases and the J gene end by 1 base; junction bases not matched to a gene: 11. CDR3 length: 19 residues. CDR3 loop: CASSQKTSGGSYRTDTQYF. The CDR3 region has the DNA TGCGCCAGCAGCCAGAAGACTAGCGGGGGATCTTATCGCACAGATACGCAGTATTTT.

V usage is TRBV4-1 and J usage is TRBJ1-2, with a tentative D call TRBD1 (5 bases). In germline, CDR1 is MGHRA, CDR2 YSYEKL. Trimming left V 1 base short and J 7 bases short, with 7 bases between. This CDR3 is built from 12 residues. The DNA of the CDR3 is TGCGCCAGCAGCCAAGTCAGGGTTGGCTACACCTTC. Amino acids: CASSQVRVGYTF.

V usage is TRBV13 and J usage is TRBJ2-7; 7 positions agree with TRBD2. CDR3 length: 18 amino acids. Germline CDR1 and CDR2: PRHDT and FYEKMQ (reference sequence). The trim removed 4 bases at V and 7 bases at J, leaving 22 bases unmatched. CDR3 in DNA: TGTGCCAGCAGCTCGCTGCTCCAGGCCCGAGCGGGAACGGATGAGCAGTACTTC. This codes for CASSSLLQARAGTDEQYF. The variable domain in full, completed from reference TRBV13 and TRBJ2-7, reads AAGVIQSPRHLIKEKRETATLKCYPIPRHDTVYWYQQGPGQDPQFLISFYEKMQSDKGSIPDRFSAQQFSDYHSELNMSSLELGDSALYFCASSSLLQARAGTDEQYFGPGTRLTVT.